The 5 T cell receptor beta chains given below trace back to one sample, sequenced in a study of CD8 T cells in Susac syndrome. Random hexamers served to reverse transcribe roughly 0.45 to 1 ug RNA. TCRdb analysed the immunoSEQ multiplex PCR reads with MiXCR anew, one entry per CDR3 protein. The sample yields roughly 150,000 distinct CDR3 sequences, just over 90% seen once. Sequencing input: CD4+ T cells from PBMCs. All receptors come from a human donor in good health.

Only a few counts were recorded for this clonotype. A junction boundary mismatches the germline segment, possibly from a read error. The J gene is TRBJ1-1, the V gene TRBV5-1; D is perhaps TRBD1 (6 bases). This CDR3 has 14 residues. Germline V gene data show CDR1 as SGHRS and CDR2 as YFSETQ. CDR3 sequence reads: CASSLTGLNTEAFF. For the CDR3, the DNA is TGTGCCAGCAGCTTGACAGGACTGAACACTGAAGCTTTCTTT. Variable domain in full (rest from reference TRBV5-1 and TRBJ1-1): KAGVTQTPRYLIKTRGQQVTLSCSPISGHRSVSWYQQTPGQGLQFLFEYFSETQRNKGNFPGRFSGRQFSNSRSEMNVSTLELGDSALYLCASSLTGLNTEAFFGQGTRLTVV.

The chain recombines TRBV5-1 with TRBJ2-3, with 7 bases identical to TRBD2. The CDR3 is 15 residues long. Trimming removed 0 bases from V and 1 base from J; junction bases left unmatched: 2. Germline CDR1 and CDR2: SGHRS and YFSETQ. DNA for the CDR3: TGCGCCAGCAGCTTGGACGCGGGGGGCACAGATACGCAGTATTTT. Translation: CASSLDAGGTDTQYF.

This clonotype has a single count. The V call is TRBV5-1, the J call TRBJ2-3; the D gene could be TRBD1 or TRBD2 (5 bases each). Germline CDR1 is SGHRS and CDR2 is YFSETQ. V lost 2 bases to trimming and J lost 4 bases, with 11 bases between them. This CDR3 region has 14 residues. The CDR3 sequence is CASSFDLGADTQYF. Here the CDR3 DNA reads TGCGCCAGCAGCTTCGATCTGGGGGCAGATACGCAGTATTTT.

This clonotype has more than one count but fewer than ten. V gene TRBV7-2 combines with J gene TRBJ2-4, with D maybe TRBD1 (6 bases). From germline, CDR1 is SGHTA and CDR2 FQGNSA. V lost 3 bases, J lost 5 bases, and 8 bases lay in between. The CDR3 covers 13 residues. CDR3 DNA: TGTGCCAGCAGCTTCGGACAGCAAAACATTCAGTACTTC. Encoded protein: CASSFGQQNIQYF.

The chain is built from TRBV3-1 and TRBJ2-2; TRBD2 matches 8 bases. Trimming at V came to 4 bases and at J to 4 bases, leaving 17 bases not matched to a gene. This CDR3 region has 19 residues. Germline CDR1 is LGHDT and CDR2 is YNNKEL (reference sequence). CDR3 region: CASSLLRGPRTSLTGELFF. CDR3 nucleotide sequence: TGTGCCAGCAGCCTCCTCAGGGGTCCAAGGACTAGCCTCACCGGGGAGCTGTTTTTT.